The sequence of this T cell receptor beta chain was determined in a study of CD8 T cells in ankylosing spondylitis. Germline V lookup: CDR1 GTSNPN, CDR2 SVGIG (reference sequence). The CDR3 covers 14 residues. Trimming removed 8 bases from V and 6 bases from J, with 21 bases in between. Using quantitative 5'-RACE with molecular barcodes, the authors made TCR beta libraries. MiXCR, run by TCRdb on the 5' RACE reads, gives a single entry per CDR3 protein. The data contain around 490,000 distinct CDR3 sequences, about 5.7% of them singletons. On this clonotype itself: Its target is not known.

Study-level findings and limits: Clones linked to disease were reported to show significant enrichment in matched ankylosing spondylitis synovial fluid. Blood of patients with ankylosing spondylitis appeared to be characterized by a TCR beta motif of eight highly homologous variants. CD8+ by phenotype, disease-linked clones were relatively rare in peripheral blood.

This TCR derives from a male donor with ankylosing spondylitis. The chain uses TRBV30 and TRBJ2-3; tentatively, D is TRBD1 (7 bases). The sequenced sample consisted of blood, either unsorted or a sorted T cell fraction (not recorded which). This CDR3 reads CAGGIGGRSDTQYF. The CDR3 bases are TGTGCCGGGGGGATAGGGGGCAGGAGCGATACGCAGTATTTT. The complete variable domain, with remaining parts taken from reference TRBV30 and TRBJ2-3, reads SQTIHQWPATLVQPVGSPLSLECTVEGTSNPNLYWYRQAAGRGLQLLFYSVGIGQISSEVPQNLSASRPQDRQFILSSKKLLLSDSGFYLCAGGIGGRSDTQYFGPGTRLTVL.